Following are 4 T cell receptor beta chains from one sample sequenced in a study of cytomegalovirus exposure and HLA in healthy donors. The PCR had 60 Vbeta and 13 Jbeta primers. The assay was immunoSEQ multiplex PCR, and TCRdb's table has in-frame clones only and misses some. This sample's table has 40,000 to 50,000 clones. The sequencing input was PBMCs. These receptors originate from a woman in her 40s in good health and CMV-seronegative.

The chain has TRBV28 and TRBJ1-5; D is undetermined. Germline lookup yields CDR1 MDHEN and CDR2 SYDVKM. V was trimmed by 1 base and J by 6 bases, leaving 10 bases between them. This CDR3 contains 14 residues. CDR3 DNA sequence: TGTGCCAGCAGTTTATTGCGTCCGGGTCAGCCCCAGCATTTT. Translation: CASSLLRPGQPQHF.

The V call is TRBV5-1, the J call TRBJ2-6; D is unresolved. The CDR3 is 16 residues long. V shed 0 bases and J shed 0 bases, with 7 bases lying between them. The V gene's germline CDR1 is SGHRS and CDR2 YFSETQ. CDR3 sequence: CASSLERGSGANVLTF. CDR3 bases: TGCGCCAGCAGCTTGGAGAGAGGCTCTGGGGCCAACGTCCTGACTTTC.

CDR3 protein: CASSEFLLRSEQFF. For the CDR3, the DNA is TGTGCCAGCAGTGAATTTCTCCTTAGAAGCGAGCAGTTCTTC. The J gene is TRBJ2-1, the V gene TRBV25-1; D gene ambiguous. This CDR3 region has 14 residues. Trimming removed 1 base at V and 10 bases at J, with 14 bases between. Germline lookup yields CDR1 MGHDK and CDR2 SYGVNS.

The chain is built from TRBV5-4 and TRBJ2-2; TRBD2 aligns across 11 bases. Trimming cost V 3 bases and J 7 bases; bases outside gene matches: 5. CDR1 is SGHNT and CDR2 is YYREEE in the germline V gene (reference sequence). There are 15 residues in the CDR3. The DNA for the CDR3 is TGTGCCAGCAGCTCGGGGACTAGCGGAGGCGGGGAGCTGTTTTTT. This codes for CASSSGTSGGGELFF.